In its sample, the clone carrying this T cell receptor beta chain was seen a few times. Its antigen remains unidentified. The Oncomine TCR Beta short-read assay sequenced DNA from cultured CD4+ T cells. It was cultured CD4+ T cells from which genomic DNA was extracted. TCRdb analysed the PCR reads with MiXCR anew, one entry per CDR3 protein. This table holds about 11,000 distinct CDR3 sequences, about 30% found once. The treatment is: roughly 10-day PBMC culture with coronavirus spike peptide pools or control peptides (ViraFEST assay). One should note that the unexposed donor's CD4+ T cells were collected before the COVID-19 pandemic (2011-2018). Germline lookup yields CDR1 DFQATT and CDR2 SNEGSKA (reference sequence). This CDR3 is 12 amino acids long. V shed 6 bases and J shed 2 bases, with 10 bases lying between them. This sample was taken from a study of vaccination and CD4 T cells after COVID-19. Study details: Two-dose vaccination with either BNT162b2 or mRNA-1273 was given to participants. Controls had a CEFX pool, an HIV-1 Nef pool, or no peptide added.

This clonotype originated in a human donor in good health. This sequence joins TRBV20-1 and TRBJ1-1; D might be TRBD1 (5 bases). The sequencing input was CD4+ T cells from blood, cultured in vitro. The DNA for the CDR3 is TGCAGTGCACGGGACCCAAACACTGAAGCTTTCTTT. This translates into CSARDPNTEAFF.